The 19 T cell receptor beta chains below all came from one sample that was sequenced in a study of response to subunit inactivated influenza vaccine (dated by TCRdb to about 2018). Receptor amplification or capture employed RT-PCR. TCRdb names Illumina HiSeq 2500 as the instrument used. TCRdb reprocessed the public reads (quality trimming at Q25 with fastp, clone calling with MiXCR) and kept in-frame beta chains. Identical CDR3 protein sequences are pooled into one entry, listed with their most common genes and DNA. Recorded for this sample are fewer than 250,000 distinct CDR3 sequences; under 15% of them occurred a single time. The top ten clones comprise 26% of the sample. This specimen consisted of CD8+ T cells sorted from PBMCs, obtained around 5 days after vaccination. The receptors stem from a man aged 45 to 65 who received an inactivated influenza vaccine. Donor details come from another sample of the same person, matched by shared clones.

The rearrangement uses TRBV10-3 and TRBJ2-7; TRBD2 aligns across 11 bases. V shed 0 bases and J 6 bases; nucleotides not matched to a gene: 4. The CDR3 extends over 15 amino acids. Germline V gene sequence: CDR1 ENHRY, CDR2 SYGVKD. The CDR3 spells CAISESTSGSPEQYF. The DNA of the CDR3 is TGTGCCATCAGTGAGTCTACTAGCGGGAGCCCCGAGCAGTACTTC.

The chain recombines TRBV9 with TRBJ2-1; D uncertain. The CDR3 extends over 14 amino acids. Trimming stripped 0 bases from V and 2 bases from J, with 6 bases between. Germline CDR1 reads SGDLS; CDR2 reads YYNGEE. CDR3: CASSVGGTYNEQFF. In nucleotides, the CDR3 is TGTGCCAGCAGCGTAGGGGGTACCTACAATGAGCAGTTCTTC. Filled out from reference TRBV9 and TRBJ2-1, the complete variable domain reads DSGVTQTPKHLITATGQRVTLRCSPRSGDLSVYWYQQSLDQGLQFLIQYYNGEERAKGNILERFSAQQFPDLHSELNLSSLELGDSALYFCASSVGGTYNEQFFGPGTRLTVL.

V is TRBV19 and J is TRBJ1-1, with no clear D. This CDR3 is 11 amino acids long. The germline V gene encodes CDR1 LNHDA and CDR2 SQIVND (reference sequence). The V gene lost 3 bases and the J gene lost 7 bases, with 6 bases spanning the gap. CDR3 in amino acids: CASSIYGEAFF. CDR3 sequence (DNA): TGTGCCAGTAGTATTTACGGTGAAGCTTTCTTT.

The genes are TRBV6-2 or TRBV6-3 and TRBJ2-7; the D is unclear. Germline V CDR1 and CDR2: MNHEY, SVGEGT. Deletions cut 2 bases from V and 3 bases from J, with 14 bases between. CDR3 length: 15 amino acids. The CDR3 DNA is TGTGCCAGCAGTTACGAGGCAGGCTTTCACTACGAGCAGTACTTC. It yields the protein CASSYEAGFHYEQYF.

As regards this clonotype: At one boundary the junction diverges from the germline segment, which might be a read error. V and J are TRBV7-7 and TRBJ2-1; no reliable D call. Looked up from germline, CDR1 is SSHAT and CDR2 is FNYEAQ (reference sequence). The CDR3 is 15 residues long. The CDR3 DNA is TGTGCTAGCAGCTTAGACGCCAGTAGCTACAATGAGCAGTTCTTC. It yields the protein CASSLDASSYNEQFF.

The V gene is TRBV27, the J gene TRBJ2-1; TRBD2 aligns across 11 bases. The CDR3 length is 16 residues. Germline CDR1 reads MNHEY; CDR2 reads SMNVEV (reference sequence). V lost 5 bases, J lost 2 bases, and 5 bases stayed unmatched. The CDR3 bases are TGTGCCAGCAGTGACGGGACTAGCGGACCCTACAATGAGCAGTTCTTC. It codes for CASSDGTSGPYNEQFF.

The genes are TRBV5-6 and TRBJ2-5, with no clear D. The CDR3 is 15 residues long. Germline V gene sequence: CDR1 SGHDT, CDR2 YYEEEE. The V and J ends lost 0 bases and 5 bases respectively, with 14 bases between them. The CDR3 region is CASSLATTVEETQYF. CDR3 DNA sequence: TGTGCCAGCAGCTTGGCTACTACTGTAGAGGAGACCCAGTACTTC.

This rearrangement joins TRBV3-1 to TRBJ2-5; D is unresolved. This CDR3 comprises 15 residues. From germline, CDR1 is LGHDT and CDR2 YNNKEL (reference sequence). V shed 0 bases and J shed 4 bases, with 12 bases lying between them. CDR3 sequence: CASSQDLEWGETQYF. In DNA form, the CDR3 reads TGTGCCAGCAGCCAAGATCTGGAGTGGGGAGAGACCCAGTACTTC.

The gene calls are TRBV6-5 and TRBJ2-2, with D perhaps matching TRBD2 (6 bases). Germline loops: CDR1 MNHEY, CDR2 SVGAGI. Between the trimmed V and J ends, which lost 1 base and 5 bases, there was a span of 8 bases. CDR3 length: 14 amino acids. In DNA form, the CDR3 reads TGTGCCAGCAGTTACTACGGAGGGACCGGGGAGCTGTTTTTT. It codes for CASSYYGGTGELFF.

The chain recombines TRBV27 with TRBJ2-1; maybe TRBD1 (5 bases). Germline assignment: CDR1 MNHEY and CDR2 SMNVEV (reference sequence). CDR3 length: 16 residues. V lost 5 bases and J lost 8, with 22 bases in between. The CDR3 region is CASSPVGYGIGDEQFF. For the CDR3, the DNA is TGTGCCAGCAGTCCCGTCGGGTATGGGATAGGGGATGAGCAGTTCTTC.

The sample holds many counts of this clonotype. V is TRBV11-2 and J is TRBJ2-3, with unresolved D. The CDR3 totals 13 residues. Deletions cut 1 base from V and 1 base from J, with 3 bases between. CDR1 and CDR2 (germline): SGHAT, FQNNGV. The CDR3 coding sequence is TGTGCCAGCAGCTTAGTACGCACAGATACGCAGTATTTT. Protein product: CASSLVRTDTQYF.

A few counts support this clonotype. J is TRBJ1-1 and V is TRBV6-2 or TRBV6-3; D gene unclear. This CDR3 region has 14 residues. In germline, CDR1 is MNHEY, CDR2 SVGEGT. V was cut by 0 bases and J by 4 bases, with 9 bases left in between. Here the CDR3 reads CASSYSSTATEAFF. In DNA, the CDR3 is TGTGCCAGCAGTTACTCGAGTACTGCCACTGAAGCTTTCTTT.

This rearrangement joins TRBV7-9 to TRBJ2-2; either TRBD1 or TRBD2 may supply D (5 bases each). In germline, CDR1 is SEHNR, CDR2 FQNEAQ (reference sequence). Trimming stripped 8 bases from V and 3 bases from J, with 7 bases between. The CDR3 runs 12 residues. The DNA of the CDR3 is TGTGCCAGCGGGACCTACACCGGGGAGCTGTTTTTT. This codes for CASGTYTGELFF. The whole variable domain, remainder taken from reference TRBV7-9 and TRBJ2-2, is DTGVSQNPRHKITKRGQNVTFRCDPISEHNRLYWYRQTLGQGPEFLTYFQNEAQLEKSRLLSDRFSAERPKGSFSTLEIQRTEQGDSAMYLCASGTYTGELFFGEGSRLTVL.

The gene calls are TRBV28 and TRBJ2-2; D gene ambiguous. V lost 6 bases and J 7 bases, leaving 18 bases between the germline ends. Germline V lookup: CDR1 MDHEN, CDR2 SYDVKM. This CDR3 is 15 amino acids long. Here the CDR3 reads CASRKDLRTGGELFF. The CDR3 DNA is TGTGCCAGCAGAAAGGACCTACGAACGGGCGGGGAGCTGTTTTTT.

The chain combines TRBV11-3 with TRBJ2-1; D unresolved. Per the germline V gene, CDR1 is SGHNT and CDR2 is YENEEA. Trimming shortened V by 2 bases and J by 7 bases, and 9 bases separated the two germline ends. The length of the CDR3 is 13 residues. The CDR3 region is CASSLTGLNEQFF. CDR3 DNA sequence: TGTGCCAGCAGCTTAACGGGCTTGAATGAGCAGTTCTTC. Combining the CDR3 with reference TRBV11-3 and TRBJ2-1 gives the whole variable domain EAGVVQSPRYKIIEKKQPVAFWCNPISGHNTLYWYLQNLGQGPELLIRYENEEAVDDSQLPKDRFSAERLKGVDSTLKIQPAELGDSAVYLCASSLTGLNEQFFGPGTRLTVL.

In DNA form, the CDR3 reads TGTGCCAGCAGCCAGAGCGGGCAGGGGAGGTACGAGCAGTACTTC. Encoded protein: CASSQSGQGRYEQYF. This rearrangement joins TRBV3-1 to TRBJ2-7; D may match TRBD1 or TRBD2 (6 bases each). V lost 3 bases and J 4 bases, leaving 16 bases between the germline ends. Per the germline V gene, CDR1 is LGHDT and CDR2 is YNNKEL (reference sequence). This CDR3 spans 15 amino acids.

Only a few counts were recorded for this clonotype. The chain joins TRBV3-1 to TRBJ2-7; the D is unclear. Germline assignment: CDR1 LGHDT and CDR2 YNNKEL (reference sequence). Deletions cut 0 bases from V and 0 bases from J, with 6 bases between. CDR3 length equals 14 residues. CDR3 coding DNA: TGTGCCAGCAGCCAAGATCACAGCTCCTACGAGCAGTACTTC. Protein: CASSQDHSSYEQYF.

The gene calls are TRBV2 and TRBJ2-7; perhaps D is TRBD1 or TRBD2 (5 bases each). The CDR3 contains 15 residues. The germline gives CDR1 SNHLY, CDR2 FYNNEI. V was clipped by 6 bases and J by 4 bases, with 19 bases between them. The DNA for the CDR3 is TGTGCCAGCAGAACCGGACGTGGAGAGGGGTACGAGCAGTACTTC. It encodes CASRTGRGEGYEQYF.

This chain links TRBV28 with TRBJ2-1; TRBD2 matches at 7 bases. The length of the CDR3 is 14 residues. From germline, CDR1 is MDHEN and CDR2 SYDVKM. The V segment lost 7 bases and the J segment 4 bases; nucleotides outside the gene matches: 7. DNA of the CDR3: TGTGCCAGCAAAGACGGGAGGACTTACAATGAGCAGTTCTTC. Translated: CASKDGRTYNEQFF.